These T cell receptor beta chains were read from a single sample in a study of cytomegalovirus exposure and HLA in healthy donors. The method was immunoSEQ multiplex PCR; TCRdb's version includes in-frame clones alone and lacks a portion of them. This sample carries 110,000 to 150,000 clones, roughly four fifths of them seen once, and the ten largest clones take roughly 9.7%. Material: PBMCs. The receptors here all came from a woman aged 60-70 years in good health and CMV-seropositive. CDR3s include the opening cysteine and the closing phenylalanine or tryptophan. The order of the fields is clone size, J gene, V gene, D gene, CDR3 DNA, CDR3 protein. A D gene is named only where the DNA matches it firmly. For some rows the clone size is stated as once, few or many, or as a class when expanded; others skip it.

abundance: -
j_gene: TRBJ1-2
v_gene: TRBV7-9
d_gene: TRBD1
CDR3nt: TGTGCCAGCAGCTCCGGGACAGGGGGCTTTAATGGCTACACCTTC
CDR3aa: CASSSGTGGFNGYTF

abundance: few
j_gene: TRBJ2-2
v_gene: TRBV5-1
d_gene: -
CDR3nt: TGCGCCAGCAGCGGGACAACGAACACCGGGGAGCTGTTTTTT
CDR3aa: CASSGTTNTGELFF

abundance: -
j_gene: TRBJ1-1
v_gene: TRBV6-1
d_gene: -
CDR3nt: TGTGCCAGCAGTGATACAGGGACTGAAGCTTTCTTT
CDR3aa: CASSDTGTEAFF

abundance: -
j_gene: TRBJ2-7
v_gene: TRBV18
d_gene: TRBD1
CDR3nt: TGTGCCAGCTCACCGCCGGCCGGGACAGGGCGCTCCTACGAGCAGTACTTC
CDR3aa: CASSPPAGTGRSYEQYF

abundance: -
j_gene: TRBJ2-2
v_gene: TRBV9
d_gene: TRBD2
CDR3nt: TGTGCCAGCAGCGTAGTAGCTAGCGGGTCCACCGGGGAGCTGTTTTTT
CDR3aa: CASSVVASGSTGELFF

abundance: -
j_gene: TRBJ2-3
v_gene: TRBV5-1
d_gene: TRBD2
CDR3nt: TGCGCCAGCAGCTTGGACGGTTCGAGCGGGAGCTATACGCAGTATTTT
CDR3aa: CASSLDGSSGSYTQYF

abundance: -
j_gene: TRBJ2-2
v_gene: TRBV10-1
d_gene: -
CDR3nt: TGCGCCAGCAGTGAGACCTCTGTCGGGAGAGTTACCGGGGAGCTGTTTTTT
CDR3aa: CASSETSVGRVTGELFF

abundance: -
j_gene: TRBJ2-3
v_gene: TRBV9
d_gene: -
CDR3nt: TGTGCCAGCAGCGTAGCGGACTCGAGCACAGATACGCAGTATTTT
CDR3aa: CASSVADSSTDTQYF

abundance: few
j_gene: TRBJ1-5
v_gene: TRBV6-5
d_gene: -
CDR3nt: TGTGCCAGCAGTGCGGGGGGCACAGGACCTCAGCCCCAGCATTTT
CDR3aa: CASSAGGTGPQPQHF

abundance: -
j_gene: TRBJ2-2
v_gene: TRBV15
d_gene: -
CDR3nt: TGTGCCACCAGCAGAGATTTAGGGGCACGCACCGGGGAGCTGTTTTTT
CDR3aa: CATSRDLGARTGELFF

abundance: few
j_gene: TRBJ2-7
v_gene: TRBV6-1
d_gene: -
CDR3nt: TGTGCCAGCAGTGATTTATACGAGCAGTACTTC
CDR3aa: CASSDLYEQYF

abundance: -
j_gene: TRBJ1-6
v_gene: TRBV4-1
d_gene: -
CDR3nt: TGCGCCAGCAGCCGAGTCCGGGACAATAATTCACCCCTCCACTTT
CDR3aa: CASSRVRDNNSPLHF

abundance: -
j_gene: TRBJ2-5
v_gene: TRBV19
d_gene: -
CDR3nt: TGTGCCAGTAGTGCGCCTTTAGAAGAGACCCAGTACTTC
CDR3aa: CASSAPLEETQYF

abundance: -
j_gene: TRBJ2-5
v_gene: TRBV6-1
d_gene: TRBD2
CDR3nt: TGTGCCAGCAGTGAAGAAGCGGGGATTCAAGAGACCCAGTACTTC
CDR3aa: CASSEEAGIQETQYF

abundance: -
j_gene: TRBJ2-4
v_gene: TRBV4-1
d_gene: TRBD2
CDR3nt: TGCGCCAGCAGCCACAGGCCCGGACTAGCGGGAGATACTGACATTCAGTACTTC
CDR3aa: CASSHRPGLAGDTDIQYF

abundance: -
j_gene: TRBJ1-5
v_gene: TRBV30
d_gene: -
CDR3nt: TGTGCCTGGAGTCCTCAGGCGGGACAGCCCCAGCATTTT
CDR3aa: CAWSPQAGQPQHF

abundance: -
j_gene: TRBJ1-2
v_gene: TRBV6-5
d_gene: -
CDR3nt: TGTGCCAGCAGTTCCGGAGGTGCCCCGGGTGGCTACACCTTC
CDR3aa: CASSSGGAPGGYTF

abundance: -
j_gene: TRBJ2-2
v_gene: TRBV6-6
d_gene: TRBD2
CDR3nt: TGTGCCAGCAGTTACCGAGCGGGAGGGACCGGGGAGCTGTTTTTT
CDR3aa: CASSYRAGGTGELFF

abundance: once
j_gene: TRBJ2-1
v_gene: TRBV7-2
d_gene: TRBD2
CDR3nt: TGTGCCAGCAGCTTAAAACTAGCGGGAGGTCCAGGGGGGGGTGAGCAGTTCTTC
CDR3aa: CASSLKLAGGPGGGEQFF

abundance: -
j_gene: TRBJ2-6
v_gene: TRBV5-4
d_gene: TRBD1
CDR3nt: TGTGCCAGCAGCAACCCCGGGACAGGGATAACCTCTGGGGCCAACGTCCTGACTTTC
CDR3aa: CASSNPGTGITSGANVLTF

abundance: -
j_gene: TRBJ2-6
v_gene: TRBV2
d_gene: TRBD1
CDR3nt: TGTGCCAGCAGCCTCGGGACAGCTGGGGCCAACGTCCTGACTTTC
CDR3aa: CASSLGTAGANVLTF

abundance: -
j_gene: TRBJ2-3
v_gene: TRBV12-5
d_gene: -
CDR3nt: TGTGCTAGTGGCCTCGGGTCGGGAGTTACAGATACGCAGTATTTT
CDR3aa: CASGLGSGVTDTQYF

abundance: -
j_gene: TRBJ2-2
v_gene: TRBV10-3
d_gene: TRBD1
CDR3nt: TGTGCCACCCTGGGACAGGCGAACACCGGGGAGCTGTTTTTT
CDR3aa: CATLGQANTGELFF

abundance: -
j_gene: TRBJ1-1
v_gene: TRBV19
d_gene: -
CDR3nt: TGTGCCAGTAGTCCCCCCCCTGGCAGGAGGAGTTTGGAAGCTTTCTTT
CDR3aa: CASSPPPGRRSLEAFF

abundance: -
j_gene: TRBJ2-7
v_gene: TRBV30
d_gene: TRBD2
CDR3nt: TGTGCCTGGAGAAGAAGGGACTACGGCGAGCAGTACTTC
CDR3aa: CAWRRRDYGEQYF

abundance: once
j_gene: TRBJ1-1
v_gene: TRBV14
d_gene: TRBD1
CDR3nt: TGTGCCAGCAGCCGCTATGTCGGACAGGGTGGAACTGAAGCTTTCTTT
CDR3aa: CASSRYVGQGGTEAFF

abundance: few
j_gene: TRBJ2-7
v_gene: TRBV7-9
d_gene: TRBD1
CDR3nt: TGTGCCAGCAGCCTGGACAGGGTTGGGCAGTACTTC
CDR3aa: CASSLDRVGQYF

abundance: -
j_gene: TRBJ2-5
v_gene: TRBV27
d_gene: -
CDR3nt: TGTGCCAGCAGTCCGACAGTCGACGGGGAGACCCAGTACTTC
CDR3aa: CASSPTVDGETQYF

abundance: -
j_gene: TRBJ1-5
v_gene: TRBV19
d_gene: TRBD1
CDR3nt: TGTGCCAGTAGTATCGGACAGGGGGCTGCCTATCAGCCCCAGCATTTT
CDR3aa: CASSIGQGAAYQPQHF

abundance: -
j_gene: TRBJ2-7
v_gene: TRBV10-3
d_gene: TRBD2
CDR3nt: TGTGCCATCAGTGAGCTGACGGGAGGGCCCTACGAGCAGTACTTC
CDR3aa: CAISELTGGPYEQYF

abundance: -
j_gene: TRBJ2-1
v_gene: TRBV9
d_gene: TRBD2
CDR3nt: TGTGCCAGCAGCGGGGGGGGGAGCTCCTACAATGAGCAGTTCTTC
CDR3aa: CASSGGGSSYNEQFF

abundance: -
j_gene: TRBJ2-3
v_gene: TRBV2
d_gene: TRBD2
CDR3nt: TGTGCCAGCAGGCTGGCTAGCGGGAGCACAGATACGCAGTATTTT
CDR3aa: CASRLASGSTDTQYF

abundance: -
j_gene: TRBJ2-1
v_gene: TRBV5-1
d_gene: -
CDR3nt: TGCGCCAGCAGCTTAGTAGGGGCTAATGAGCAGTTCTTC
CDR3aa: CASSLVGANEQFF

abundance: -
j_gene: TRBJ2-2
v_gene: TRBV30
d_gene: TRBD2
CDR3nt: TGTGCCTGGAGTGTATTGGCTAGCGGGAGCCATGGGGAGCTGTTTTTT
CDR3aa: CAWSVLASGSHGELFF

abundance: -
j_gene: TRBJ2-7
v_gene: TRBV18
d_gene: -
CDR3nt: TGTGCCAGCTCACCACCCCTGACGCAGGCCTACGAGCAGTACTTC
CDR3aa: CASSPPLTQAYEQYF

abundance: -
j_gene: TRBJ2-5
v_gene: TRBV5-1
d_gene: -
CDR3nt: TGCGCCAGCAGCTTCGCGGTCCAGGAGACCCAGTACTTC
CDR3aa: CASSFAVQETQYF

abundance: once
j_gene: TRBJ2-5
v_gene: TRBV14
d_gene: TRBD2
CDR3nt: TGTGCCAGCAGCCATTTAGCGGGAATAAAAGAGACCCAGTACTTC
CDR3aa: CASSHLAGIKETQYF

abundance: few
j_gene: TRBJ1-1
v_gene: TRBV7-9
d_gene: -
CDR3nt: TGTGCCAGCAGCTCAGGGTCTCGAATGAACACTGAAGCTTTCTTT
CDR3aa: CASSSGSRMNTEAFF

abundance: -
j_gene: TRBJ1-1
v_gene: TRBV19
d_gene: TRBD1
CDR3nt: TGTGCCAGTAGGAGGGACAGGGGCACTGAAGCTTTCTTT
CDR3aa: CASRRDRGTEAFF

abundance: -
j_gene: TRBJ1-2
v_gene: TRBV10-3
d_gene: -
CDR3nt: TGTGCCATCAGTCCGGGACAATCGGTCTATGGCTACACCTTC
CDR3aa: CAISPGQSVYGYTF